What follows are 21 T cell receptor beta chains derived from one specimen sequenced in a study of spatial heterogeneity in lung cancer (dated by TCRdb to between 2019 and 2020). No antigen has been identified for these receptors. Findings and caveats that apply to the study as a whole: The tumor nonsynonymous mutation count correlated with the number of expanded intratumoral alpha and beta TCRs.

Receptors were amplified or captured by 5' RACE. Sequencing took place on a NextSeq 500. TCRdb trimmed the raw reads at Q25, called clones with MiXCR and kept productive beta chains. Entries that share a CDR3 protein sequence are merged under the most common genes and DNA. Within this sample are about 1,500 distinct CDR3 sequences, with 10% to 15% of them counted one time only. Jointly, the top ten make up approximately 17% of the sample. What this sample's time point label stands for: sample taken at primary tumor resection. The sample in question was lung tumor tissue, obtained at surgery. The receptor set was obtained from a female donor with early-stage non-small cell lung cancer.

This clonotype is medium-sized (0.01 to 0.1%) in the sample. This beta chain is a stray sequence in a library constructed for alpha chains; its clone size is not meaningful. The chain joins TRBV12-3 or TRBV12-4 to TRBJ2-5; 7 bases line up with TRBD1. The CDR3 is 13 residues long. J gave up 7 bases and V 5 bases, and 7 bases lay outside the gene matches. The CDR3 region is CASSPSDRSTQYF. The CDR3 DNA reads TGTGCCAGCAGTCCCTCGGACAGGTCGACCCAGTACTTC.

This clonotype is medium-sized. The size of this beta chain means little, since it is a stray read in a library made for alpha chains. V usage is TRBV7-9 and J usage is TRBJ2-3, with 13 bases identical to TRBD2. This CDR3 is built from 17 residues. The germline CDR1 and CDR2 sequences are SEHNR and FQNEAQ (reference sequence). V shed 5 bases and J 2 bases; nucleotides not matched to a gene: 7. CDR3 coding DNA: TGTGCCAGCAGCCGAGGGGGACTAGCGGGGTTCACAGATACGCAGTATTTT. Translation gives CASSRGGLAGFTDTQYF. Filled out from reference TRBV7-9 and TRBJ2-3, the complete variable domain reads DTGVSQNPRHKITKRGQNVTFRCDPISEHNRLYWYRQTLGQGPEFLTYFQNEAQLEKSRLLSDRFSAERPKGSFSTLEIQRTEQGDSAMYLCASSRGGLAGFTDTQYFGPGTRLTVL.

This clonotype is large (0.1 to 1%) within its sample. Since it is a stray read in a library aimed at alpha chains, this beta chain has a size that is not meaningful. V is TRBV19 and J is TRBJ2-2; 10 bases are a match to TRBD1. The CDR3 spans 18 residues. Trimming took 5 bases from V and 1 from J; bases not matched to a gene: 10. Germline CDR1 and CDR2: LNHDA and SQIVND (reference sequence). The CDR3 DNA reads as TGTGCCAGTAGTGTACGAGGGACAGGGGTCATGAACACCGGGGAGCTGTTTTTT. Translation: CASSVRGTGVMNTGELFF. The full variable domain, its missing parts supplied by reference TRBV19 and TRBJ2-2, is DGGITQSPKYLFRKEGQNVTLSCEQNLNHDAMYWYRQDPGQGLRLIYYSQIVNDFQKGDIAEGYSVSREKKESFPLTVTSAQKNPTAFYLCASSVRGTGVMNTGELFFGEGSRLTVL.

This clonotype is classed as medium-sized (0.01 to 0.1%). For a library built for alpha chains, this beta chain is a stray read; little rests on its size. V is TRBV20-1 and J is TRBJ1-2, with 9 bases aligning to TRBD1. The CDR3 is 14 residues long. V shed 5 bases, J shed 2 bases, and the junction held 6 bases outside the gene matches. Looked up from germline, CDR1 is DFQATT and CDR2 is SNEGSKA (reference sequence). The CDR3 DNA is TGCAGTGCTTCCGGGACAGGGACGAACTATGGCTACACCTTC. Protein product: CSASGTGTNYGYTF.

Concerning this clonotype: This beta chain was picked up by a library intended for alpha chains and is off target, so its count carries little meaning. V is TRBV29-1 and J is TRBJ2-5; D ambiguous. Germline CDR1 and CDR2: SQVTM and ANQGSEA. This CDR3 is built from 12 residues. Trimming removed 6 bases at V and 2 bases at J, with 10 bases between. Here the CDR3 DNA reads TGCAGCGTAAGAGCAGTGCAAGAGACCCAGTACTTC. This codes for CSVRAVQETQYF.

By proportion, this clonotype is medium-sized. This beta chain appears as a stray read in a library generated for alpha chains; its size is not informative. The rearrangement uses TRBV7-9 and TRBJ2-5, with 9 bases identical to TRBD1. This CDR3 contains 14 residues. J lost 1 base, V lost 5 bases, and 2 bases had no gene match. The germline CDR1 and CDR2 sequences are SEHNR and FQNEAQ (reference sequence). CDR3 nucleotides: TGTGCCAGCAGCGCGGGACAGGGCCAAGAGACCCAGTACTTC. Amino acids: CASSAGQGQETQYF.

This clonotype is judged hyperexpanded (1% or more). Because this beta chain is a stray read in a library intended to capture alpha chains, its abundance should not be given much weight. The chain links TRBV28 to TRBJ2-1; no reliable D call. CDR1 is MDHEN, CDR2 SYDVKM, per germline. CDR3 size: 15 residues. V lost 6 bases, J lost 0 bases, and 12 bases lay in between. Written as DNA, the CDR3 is TGTGCCAGCAGCCAAGAGCCGCTCTCCTACAATGAGCAGTTCTTC. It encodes CASSQEPLSYNEQFF.

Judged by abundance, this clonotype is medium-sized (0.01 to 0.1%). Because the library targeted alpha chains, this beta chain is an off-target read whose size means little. The CDR3 DNA reads TGCGCCAGCAGCCTCCTGGGCCCCTCTGGAAACACCATATATTTT. Translated: CASSLLGPSGNTIYF. This chain joins TRBV4-3 and TRBJ1-3, with D uncertain. Germline V CDR1 and CDR2: LGHNA, YSLEER. The CDR3 covers 15 residues. Trimming left V 4 bases short and J 0 bases short, with 10 bases between.

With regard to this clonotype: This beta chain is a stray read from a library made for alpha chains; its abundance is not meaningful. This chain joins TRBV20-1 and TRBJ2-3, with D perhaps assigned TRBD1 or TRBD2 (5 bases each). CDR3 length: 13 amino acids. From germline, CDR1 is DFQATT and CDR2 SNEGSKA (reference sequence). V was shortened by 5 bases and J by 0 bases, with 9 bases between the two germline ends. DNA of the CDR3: TGCAGTGCTTGGGGACGTAGCACAGATACGCAGTATTTT. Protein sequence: CSAWGRSTDTQYF.

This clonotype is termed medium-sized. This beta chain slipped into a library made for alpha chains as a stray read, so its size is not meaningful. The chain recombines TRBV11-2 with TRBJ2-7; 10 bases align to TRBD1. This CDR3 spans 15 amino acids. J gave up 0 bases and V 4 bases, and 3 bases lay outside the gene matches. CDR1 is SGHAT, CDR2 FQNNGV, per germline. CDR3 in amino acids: CASSYRTGGSYEQYF. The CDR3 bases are TGTGCCAGCAGCTATAGGACAGGGGGCTCCTACGAGCAGTACTTC.

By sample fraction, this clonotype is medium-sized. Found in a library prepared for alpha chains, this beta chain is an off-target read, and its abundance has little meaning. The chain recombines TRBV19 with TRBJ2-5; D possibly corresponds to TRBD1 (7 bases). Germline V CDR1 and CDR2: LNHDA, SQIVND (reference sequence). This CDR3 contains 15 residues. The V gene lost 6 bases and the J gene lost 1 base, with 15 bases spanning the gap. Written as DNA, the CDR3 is TGTGCCAGTAGCTTGACGCGGGACAGCCAAGAGACCCAGTACTTC. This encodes CASSLTRDSQETQYF. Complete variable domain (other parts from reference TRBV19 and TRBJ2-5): DGGITQSPKYLFRKEGQNVTLSCEQNLNHDAMYWYRQDPGQGLRLIYYSQIVNDFQKGDIAEGYSVSREKKESFPLTVTSAQKNPTAFYLCASSLTRDSQETQYFGPGTRLLVL.

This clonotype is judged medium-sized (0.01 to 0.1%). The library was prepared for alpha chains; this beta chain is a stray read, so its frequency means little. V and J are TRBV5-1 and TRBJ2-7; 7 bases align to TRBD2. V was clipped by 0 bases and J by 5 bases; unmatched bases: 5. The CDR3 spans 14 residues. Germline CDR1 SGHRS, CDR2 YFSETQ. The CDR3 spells CASSLVSGDHEQYF. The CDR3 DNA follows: TGCGCCAGCAGCTTGGTGAGCGGGGACCACGAGCAGTACTTC.

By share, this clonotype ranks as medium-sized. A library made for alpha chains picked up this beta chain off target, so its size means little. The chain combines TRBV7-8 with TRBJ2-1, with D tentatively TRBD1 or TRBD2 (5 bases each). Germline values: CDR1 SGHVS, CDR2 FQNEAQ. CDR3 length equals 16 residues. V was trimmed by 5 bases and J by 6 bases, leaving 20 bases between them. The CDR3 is CASSEGSLSLRNEQFF. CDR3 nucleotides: TGTGCCAGCAGCGAGGGGTCGCTCTCCTTGCGCAATGAGCAGTTCTTC.

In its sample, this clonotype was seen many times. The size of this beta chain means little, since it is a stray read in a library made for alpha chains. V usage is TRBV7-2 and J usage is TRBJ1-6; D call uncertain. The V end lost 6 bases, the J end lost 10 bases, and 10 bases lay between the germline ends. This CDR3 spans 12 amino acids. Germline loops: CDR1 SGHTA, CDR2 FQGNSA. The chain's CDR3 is CASSPSVSPLHF. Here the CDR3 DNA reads TGTGCCAGCAGTCCGTCTGTCTCACCCCTCCACTTT.

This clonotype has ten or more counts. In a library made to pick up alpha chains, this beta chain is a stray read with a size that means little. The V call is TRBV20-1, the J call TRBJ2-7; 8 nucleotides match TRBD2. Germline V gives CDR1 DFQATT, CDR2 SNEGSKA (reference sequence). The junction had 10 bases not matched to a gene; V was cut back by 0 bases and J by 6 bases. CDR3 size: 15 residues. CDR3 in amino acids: CSARDYGAGVPEQYF. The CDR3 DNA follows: TGCAGTGCTAGAGATTACGGAGCGGGAGTTCCCGAGCAGTACTTC.

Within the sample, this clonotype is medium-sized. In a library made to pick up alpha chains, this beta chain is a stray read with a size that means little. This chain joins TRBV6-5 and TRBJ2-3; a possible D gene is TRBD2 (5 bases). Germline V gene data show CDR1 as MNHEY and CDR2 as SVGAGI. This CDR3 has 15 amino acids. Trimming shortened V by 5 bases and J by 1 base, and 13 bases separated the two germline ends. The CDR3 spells CASSLRGEGTDTQYF. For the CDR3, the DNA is TGTGCCAGCAGTCTACGGGGAGAGGGCACAGATACGCAGTATTTT.

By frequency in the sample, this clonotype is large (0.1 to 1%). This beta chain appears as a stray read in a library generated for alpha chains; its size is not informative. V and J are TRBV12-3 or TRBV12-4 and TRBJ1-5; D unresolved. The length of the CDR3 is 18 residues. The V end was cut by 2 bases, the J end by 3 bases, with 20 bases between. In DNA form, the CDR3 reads TGTGCCAGCAGTTTATCCCCCCAACCGTACAGCCACAATCAGCCCCAGCATTTT. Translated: CASSLSPQPYSHNQPQHF.

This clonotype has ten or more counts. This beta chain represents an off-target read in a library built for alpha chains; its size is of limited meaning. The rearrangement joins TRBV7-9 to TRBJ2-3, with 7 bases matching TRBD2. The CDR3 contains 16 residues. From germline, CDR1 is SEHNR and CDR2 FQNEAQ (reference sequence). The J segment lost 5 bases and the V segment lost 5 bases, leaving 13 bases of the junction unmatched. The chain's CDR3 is CASSPLSGTIRDTQYF. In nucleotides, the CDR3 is TGTGCCAGCAGCCCCCTCTCCGGGACTATAAGAGATACGCAGTATTTT. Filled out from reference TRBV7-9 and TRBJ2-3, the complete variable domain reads DTGVSQNPRHKITKRGQNVTFRCDPISEHNRLYWYRQTLGQGPEFLTYFQNEAQLEKSRLLSDRFSAERPKGSFSTLEIQRTEQGDSAMYLCASSPLSGTIRDTQYFGPGTRLTVL.

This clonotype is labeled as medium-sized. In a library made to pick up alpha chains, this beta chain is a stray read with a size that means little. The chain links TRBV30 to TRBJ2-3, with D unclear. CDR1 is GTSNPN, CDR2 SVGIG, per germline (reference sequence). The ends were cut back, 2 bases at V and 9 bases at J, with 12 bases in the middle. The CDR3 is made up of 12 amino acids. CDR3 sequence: CAWSLVSGTQYF. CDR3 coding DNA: TGTGCCTGGAGTCTGGTCTCCGGGACGCAGTATTTT.

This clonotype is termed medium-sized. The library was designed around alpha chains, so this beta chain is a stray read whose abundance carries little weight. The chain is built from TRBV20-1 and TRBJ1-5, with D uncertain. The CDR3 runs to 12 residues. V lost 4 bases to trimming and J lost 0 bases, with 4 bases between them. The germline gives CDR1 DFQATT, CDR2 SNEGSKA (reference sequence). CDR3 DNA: TGCAGTGCTACTTCTAGCAATCAGCCCCAGCATTTT. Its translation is CSATSSNQPQHF.

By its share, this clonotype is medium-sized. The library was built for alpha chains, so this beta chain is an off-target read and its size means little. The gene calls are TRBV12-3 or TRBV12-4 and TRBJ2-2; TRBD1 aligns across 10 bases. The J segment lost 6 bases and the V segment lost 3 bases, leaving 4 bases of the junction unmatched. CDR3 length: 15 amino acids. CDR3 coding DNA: TGTGCCAGCAGTTTTCGGACAGGGGGTGCCGGGGAGCTGTTTTTT. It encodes CASSFRTGGAGELFF.